The 6 T cell receptor beta chains below come from one sample, sequenced in a study of cytomegalovirus exposure and HLA in healthy donors. PCR amplification relied on 60 Vbeta primers (plus 13 Jbeta primers). Sequencing was performed with immunoSEQ multiplex PCR; in TCRdb, only in-frame clones are kept and a portion is missing. The sample records some 110,000 clones, 79% being singletons. Sequenced: PBMCs. The origin of the receptors is a man younger than 40 in good health and CMV-seropositive.

The rearrangement joins TRBV19 to TRBJ2-7, with D perhaps TRBD1 (6 bases). In germline, CDR1 is LNHDA, CDR2 SQIVND (reference sequence). V was trimmed by 5 bases and J by 2 bases, leaving 10 bases between them. This CDR3 has 13 residues. The CDR3, as DNA: TGTGCCAGTAGTCGGGACAAGACCTACGAGCAGTACTTC. Amino acids: CASSRDKTYEQYF. Together with reference TRBV19 and TRBJ2-7, the CDR3 gives the full variable domain: DGGITQSPKYLFRKEGQNVTLSCEQNLNHDAMYWYRQDPGQGLRLIYYSQIVNDFQKGDIAEGYSVSREKKESFPLTVTSAQKNPTAFYLCASSRDKTYEQYFGPGTRLTVT.

The V call is TRBV11-2, the J call TRBJ2-5, with D possibly being TRBD2 (6 bases). The end of the DNA fits TRBJ2-7 better, so the J call may be wrong. This CDR3 is built from 14 residues. The germline V gene encodes CDR1 SGHAT and CDR2 FQNNGV. The DNA of the CDR3 is TGTGCCAGCAGCTTAACCACTAGCATCTACGAGCAGTACTTC. Translation: CASSLTTSIYEQYF.

The chain has TRBV4-2 and TRBJ2-7, with D unresolved. The CDR3 sequence is 13 residues long. Deletions cut 5 bases from V and 0 bases from J, with 8 bases between. Per germline, CDR1 LGHNA and CDR2 YNFKEQ. CDR3 in amino acids: CASSLSASYEQYF. CDR3 nucleotide sequence: TGTGCCAGCAGCTTGAGCGCCTCCTACGAGCAGTACTTC.

The rearrangement uses TRBV12-5 and TRBJ1-6, with TRBD1 matching over 7 bases. The CDR3 contains 16 residues. Trimming cost V 6 bases and J 13 bases; bases outside gene matches: 18. CDR1 and CDR2 (germline): LGHNT, FRNRAP. CDR3 in DNA: TGTGCTAGTGGACCGAGCCGGGACAGCCAACCAAGCCCCCTCCACTTT. Translated, it gives CASGPSRDSQPSPLHF.

This clone was counted a few times. The chain couples TRBV6-1 to TRBJ1-5; D is unclear. V lost 4 bases to trimming and J lost 0 bases, with 10 bases between them. The CDR3 extends over 15 amino acids. The germline V gene has CDR1 MNHNS and CDR2 SASEGT. CDR3 sequence: CASSAGIYSNQPQHF. The CDR3 region has the DNA TGTGCCAGCAGTGCGGGAATCTATAGCAATCAGCCCCAGCATTTT.

CDR3 sequence reads: CASKGQGITPDQPQHF. The CDR3 DNA reads TGTGCCAGTAAAGGACAGGGGATAACCCCCGATCAGCCCCAGCATTTT. The chain has TRBV19 and TRBJ1-5, with 9 bases that match TRBD1. From germline, CDR1 is LNHDA and CDR2 SQIVND (reference sequence). Germline trimming cut 7 bases from V and 5 bases from J; bases unmatched to any gene: 12. This CDR3 has 16 residues. The whole variable domain, remainder taken from reference TRBV19 and TRBJ1-5, is DGGITQSPKYLFRKEGQNVTLSCEQNLNHDAMYWYRQDPGQGLRLIYYSQIVNDFQKGDIAEGYSVSREKKESFPLTVTSAQKNPTAFYLCASKGQGITPDQPQHFGDGTRLSIL.